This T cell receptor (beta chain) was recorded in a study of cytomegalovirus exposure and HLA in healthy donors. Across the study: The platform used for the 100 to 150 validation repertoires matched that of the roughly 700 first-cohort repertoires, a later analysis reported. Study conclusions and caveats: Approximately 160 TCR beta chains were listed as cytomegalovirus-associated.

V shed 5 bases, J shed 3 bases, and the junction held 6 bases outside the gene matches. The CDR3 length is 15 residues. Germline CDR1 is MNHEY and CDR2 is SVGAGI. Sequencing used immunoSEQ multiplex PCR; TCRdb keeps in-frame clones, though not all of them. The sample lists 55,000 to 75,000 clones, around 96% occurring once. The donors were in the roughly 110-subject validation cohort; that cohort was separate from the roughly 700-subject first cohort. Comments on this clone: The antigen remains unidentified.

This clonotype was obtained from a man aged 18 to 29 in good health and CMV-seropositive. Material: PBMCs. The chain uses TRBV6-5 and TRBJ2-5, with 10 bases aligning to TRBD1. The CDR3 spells CASSPGQGFEETQYF. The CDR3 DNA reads TGTGCCAGCAGTCCGGGACAGGGGTTTGAAGAGACCCAGTACTTC.